The sequence of this T cell receptor beta chain was determined in a study of cytomegalovirus exposure and HLA in healthy donors. Across the whole study: Of some 360 genotyped donors, about 80% clustered with self-reported Caucasian donors. Study-level points and caveats: Researchers reported in a later analysis that a missense DCLRE1C variant was tied to TCR beta V- and J-gene trimming. CMV serostatus was the sole immune exposure information available.

In the PCR, 60 Vbeta and 13 Jbeta primers were used. Here immunoSEQ multiplex PCR was the method, and the copy in TCRdb shows in-frame clones only, minus some. The sample has tens of thousands of clones. This CDR3 has 16 residues. Trimming cost V 3 bases and J 3 bases, with 18 bases left between them. CDR1 is SGHDN and CDR2 is FVKESK in the germline V gene. Note on this clone: Its target is not known.

Healthy people donating bone marrow made up the donors. The V gene is TRBV14, the J gene TRBJ2-7; weak D call: TRBD1 (6 bases). The sample consisted of PBMCs. This clonotype was obtained from a middle-aged man in good health and CMV-seronegative. The CDR3 sequence: CASSQDAETGDYEQYF. CDR3 bases: TGTGCCAGCAGCCAGGATGCGGAGACAGGCGACTACGAGCAGTACTTC.